These 27 T cell receptor beta chains were all obtained from the same sample, sequenced in a study of OX40 agonist ivuxolimab in advanced cancers. Clones were read by immunoSEQ multiplex PCR, and TCRdb kept only the in-frame ones, dropping some. This table has about 77,000 clones, more than 75% appearing once. The sequencing used CD4+ or CD8+ T cells sorted from blood, collected in a trial of the OX40 agonist ivuxolimab. Receptor source: an adult with an advanced solid tumor such as melanoma, head and neck, liver or kidney cancer.

The rearrangement joins TRBV4-1 to TRBJ1-4; D may be TRBD1 (5 bases). Deletions cut 0 bases from V and 4 bases from J, with 9 bases between. The germline CDR1 and CDR2 sequences are MGHRA and YSYEKL. There are 15 residues in the CDR3. The CDR3 loop reads CASSQERGSNEKLFF. Written as DNA, the CDR3 is TGCGCCAGCAGCCAAGAAAGGGGTAGTAATGAAAAACTGTTTTTT.

The chain carries TRBV29-1 and TRBJ2-5; 8 bases agree with TRBD2. Unmatched junction bases numbered 14, after V lost 4 bases and J lost 4 bases. The germline gives CDR1 SQVTM, CDR2 ANQGSEA. The CDR3 runs to 16 residues. DNA for the CDR3: TGCAGCGTTGGAATTAGCTTCGGGGGGGCCACAGAGACCCAGTACTTC. Its protein is CSVGISFGGATETQYF.

V and J are TRBV5-6 and TRBJ1-2; D unclear. The V end lost 1 base, the J end lost 4 bases, and 17 bases lay between the germline ends. Germline loops: CDR1 SGHDT, CDR2 YYEEEE. The CDR3 runs 16 residues. The CDR3 here is CASSLYIYGSSYGYTF. The CDR3 DNA reads as TGTGCCAGCAGCTTGTATATTTACGGGAGTTCCTATGGCTACACCTTC.

V usage is TRBV28 and J usage is TRBJ2-1; 7 nucleotides line up with TRBD2. The trim removed 2 bases at V and 6 bases at J, leaving 13 bases unmatched. The CDR3 is made up of 17 amino acids. Germline V lookup: CDR1 MDHEN, CDR2 SYDVKM. CDR3 residues: CASSLLVGGSNGNEQFF. CDR3 DNA sequence: TGTGCCAGCAGTTTACTGGTAGGCGGGAGTAATGGCAATGAGCAGTTCTTC.

The V and J genes are TRBV7-9 and TRBJ2-5; 10 bases align to TRBD2. Germline V lookup: CDR1 SEHNR, CDR2 FQNEAQ (reference sequence). The CDR3 is made up of 15 amino acids. J lost 5 bases, V lost 6 bases, and 9 bases had no gene match. In nucleotides, the CDR3 is TGTGCCAGCAGTAGGACTAGCGGCCAGGCGGAGACCCAGTACTTC. It yields the protein CASSRTSGQAETQYF.

The chain couples TRBV7-9 to TRBJ2-3; 7 positions match TRBD1. The CDR3 totals 16 residues. J gave up 0 bases and V 5 bases, and 8 bases lay outside the gene matches. CDR1 and CDR2 from the germline V gene are SEHNR and FQNEAQ (reference sequence). The CDR3 loop is CASSTATGFSTDTQYF. The CDR3 DNA reads TGTGCCAGCAGCACGGCGACAGGGTTCAGCACAGATACGCAGTATTTT.

The rearrangement uses TRBV19 and TRBJ1-1, with D possibly matching TRBD1 (6 bases). V shed 4 bases and J shed 1 base, with 28 bases lying between them. The CDR3 totals 20 residues. Germline V lookup: CDR1 LNHDA, CDR2 SQIVND (reference sequence). The CDR3 DNA reads as TGTGCCAGTAGTACCCGAATTTTAGGGGGTATGATTCTTGGGAACACTGAAGCTTTCTTT. Protein product: CASSTRILGGMILGNTEAFF.

The J gene is TRBJ2-1, the V gene TRBV6-1; TRBD1 matches 9 bases. Looked up from germline, CDR1 is MNHNS and CDR2 is SASEGT. J lost 4 bases, V lost 2 bases, and 3 bases had no gene match. This CDR3 has 15 residues. CDR3 residues: CASSEPGQGYNEQFF. The CDR3 nucleotides read TGTGCCAGCAGTGAACCGGGACAGGGTTACAATGAGCAGTTCTTC.

The chain is built from TRBV30 and TRBJ1-6; a weak D match, TRBD1 (5 bases). The CDR3 loop spans 17 amino acids. Germline loops: CDR1 GTSNPN, CDR2 SVGIG (reference sequence). The V and J ends lost 2 bases and 7 bases respectively, with 21 bases between them. CDR3 sequence: CAWSTFAPGRGNSPLHF. The CDR3 region has the DNA TGTGCCTGGAGTACCTTTGCCCCGGGACGGGGGAATTCACCCCTCCACTTT. Full variable domain (rest looked up from reference TRBV30 and TRBJ1-6): SQTIHQWPATLVQPVGSPLSLECTVEGTSNPNLYWYRQAAGRGLQLLFYSVGIGQISSEVPQNLSASRPQDRQFILSSKKLLLSDSGFYLCAWSTFAPGRGNSPLHFGNGTRLTVT.

This sequence joins TRBV7-3 and TRBJ2-5; D uncertain. Germline assignment: CDR1 SGHTA and CDR2 FQGTGA. This CDR3 has 17 residues. Trimming cost V 5 bases and J 1 base, with 20 bases left between them. The CDR3 coding sequence is TGTGCCAGCAGCCCTCAGCCCGGCCCAGGCCGCCAAGAGACCCAGTACTTC. Amino acids: CASSPQPGPGRQETQYF.

This chain connects TRBV5-1 to TRBJ2-3; D perhaps matches TRBD1 (6 bases). CDR1 and CDR2 from the germline V gene are SGHRS and YFSETQ. Trimming took off 7 bases at V and 5 bases at J, with 17 bases between the two ends. This CDR3 contains 14 residues. The CDR3 DNA is TGCGCCAGCCGGCGGCAGGGGAGTCAAGATACGCAGTATTTT. The encoded protein is CASRRQGSQDTQYF.

The J gene is TRBJ2-1, the V gene TRBV6-1; 11 bases map to TRBD2. The CDR3 length is 15 residues. The germline V gene encodes CDR1 MNHNS and CDR2 SASEGT. V dropped 4 bases and J dropped 6; count of bases not matched to a gene: 5. CDR3 amino acids: CASSGTSGRSNEQFF. In DNA form, the CDR3 reads TGTGCCAGCAGTGGAACTAGCGGGAGAAGCAATGAGCAGTTCTTC.

The chain couples TRBV30 to TRBJ1-5; D remains unclear. Germline loops: CDR1 GTSNPN, CDR2 SVGIG (reference sequence). This CDR3 has 14 amino acids. The V end was cut by 2 bases, the J end by 4 bases, with 12 bases between. The CDR3 sequence is CAWSSVPQNQPQHF. As DNA, the CDR3 is TGTGCCTGGAGTTCTGTGCCCCAGAATCAGCCCCAGCATTTT.

This chain links TRBV6-1 with TRBJ1-2; 7 nucleotides agree with TRBD1. The ends lost 6 bases at V and 7 bases at J; junction bases unmatched: 14. In germline, CDR1 is MNHNS, CDR2 SASEGT. This CDR3 region has 15 residues. The CDR3 DNA follows: TGTGCCAGCAGATTCAAGGGGGCCGCGGGGGGTGGCTACACCTTC. As protein: CASRFKGAAGGGYTF.

The genes are TRBV4-2 and TRBJ1-1; D is possibly TRBD1 (5 bases). Per the germline V gene, CDR1 is LGHNA and CDR2 is YNFKEQ. V gave up 4 bases and J gave up 0 bases, with 18 bases separating them. The length of the CDR3 is 17 residues. CDR3 coding DNA: TGTGCCAGCAGCCTCTATGCCCGGCGACAGCTGAACACTGAAGCTTTCTTT. This encodes CASSLYARRQLNTEAFF.

The J gene is TRBJ2-5, the V gene TRBV2; 10 positions agree with TRBD2. Germline lookup yields CDR1 SNHLY and CDR2 FYNNEI. V lost 5 bases to trimming and J lost 1 base; unmatched junction nucleotides: 1. This CDR3 region has 14 residues. CDR3 bases: TGTGCCAGCAGTAGCGGGGGGGGCCAAGAGACCCAGTACTTC. This sequence encodes CASSSGGGQETQYF.

V usage is TRBV7-9 and J usage is TRBJ2-1, with 9 bases matching TRBD1. The V and J ends lost 5 bases and 4 bases, in that order; junction bases with no gene match: 6. Germline-derived CDR1 and CDR2 are SEHNR and FQNEAQ (reference sequence). This CDR3 is 15 amino acids long. The CDR3 here is CASSEGTGFYNEQFF. CDR3 coding DNA: TGTGCCAGCAGCGAAGGGACAGGGTTTTACAATGAGCAGTTCTTC.

The count of this clone is one. This chain joins TRBV5-6 and TRBJ1-1; D possibly corresponds to TRBD1 (5 bases). V lost 4 bases, J lost 1 base, and 8 bases lay in between. This CDR3 has 13 amino acids. Germline V gives CDR1 SGHDT, CDR2 YYEEEE. The CDR3 DNA reads TGTGCCAGCAGCATGGGGGAGAACACTGAAGCTTTCTTT. Translating it yields CASSMGENTEAFF.

The gene calls are TRBV6-6 and TRBJ2-7; a possible D gene is TRBD1 (6 bases). The CDR3 is 15 residues long. The germline V and J ends were trimmed by 8 bases and 1 base, with 18 bases remaining between them. CDR1 and CDR2 (germline): MNHNY, SVGAGI (reference sequence). The CDR3: CASALSGHPSYEQYF. The CDR3 DNA reads as TGTGCCAGCGCGCTCTCGGGACACCCGTCCTACGAGCAGTACTTC.

The rearrangement joins TRBV10-2 to TRBJ2-7; the D gene could be TRBD1 or TRBD2 (5 bases each). Germline CDR1 WSHSY, CDR2 SAAADI. V was pared by 8 bases and J by 5 bases, with 13 bases between. The CDR3 consists of 12 residues. CDR3 amino acids: CASREGTHEQYF. DNA of the CDR3: TGCGCCAGCCGCGAAGGGACCCACGAGCAGTACTTC.

The rearrangement joins TRBV7-7 to TRBJ2-7; D might be TRBD1 (7 bases). The CDR3 extends over 12 amino acids. V lost 2 bases to trimming and J lost 6 bases, with 8 bases between them. The germline V gene has CDR1 SSHAT and CDR2 FNYEAQ (reference sequence). CDR3 protein: CASSLQGGEQYF. CDR3 nucleotides: TGTGCCAGCAGCTTACAGGGGGGCGAGCAGTACTTC.

The CDR3 is CASSYSGWGQTYEQYF. CDR3 DNA: TGTGCCAGCAGTTACTCGGGTTGGGGACAGACTTACGAGCAGTACTTC. V is TRBV6-5 and J is TRBJ2-7; 7 positions agree with TRBD1. The CDR3 runs 16 residues. V lost 0 bases to trimming and J lost 4 bases; unmatched junction nucleotides: 9. Germline CDR1 MNHEY, CDR2 SVGAGI.

The V gene is TRBV6-4, the J gene TRBJ2-1; TRBD2 matches at 14 bases. Germline values: CDR1 MRHNA, CDR2 SNTAGT. Trimming cost V 5 bases and J 7 bases; bases outside gene matches: 7. The CDR3 runs to 16 residues. The CDR3 reads CASSRTSGRNLNEQFF. CDR3 in DNA: TGTGCCAGCAGTCGGACTAGCGGGAGGAATTTAAATGAGCAGTTCTTC.

The rearrangement joins TRBV11-2 to TRBJ1-1; TRBD1 is a possible D gene (6 bases). The CDR3 spans 13 residues. Germline V gene lookup returns CDR1 SGHAT and CDR2 FQNNGV. V was clipped by 4 bases and J by 5 bases, with 11 bases between them. CDR3 bases: TGTGCCAGCAGCTACACAGGGAATACTGAAGCTTTCTTT. This gives the protein CASSYTGNTEAFF.

The chain links TRBV5-1 to TRBJ2-1; 7 bases are a match to TRBD2. Looked up from germline, CDR1 is SGHRS and CDR2 is YFSETQ. The CDR3 spans 17 residues. Trimming took 0 bases from V and 0 from J; bases not matched to a gene: 6. CDR3 in amino acids: CASSLAPSGTSYNEQFF. The CDR3 coding sequence is TGCGCCAGCAGCTTGGCCCCTAGCGGAACCTCCTACAATGAGCAGTTCTTC.

The rearrangement uses TRBV19 and TRBJ2-7; D may correspond to TRBD1 or TRBD2 (5 bases each). V lost 6 bases and J 0 bases, leaving 15 bases between the germline ends. The CDR3 is made up of 15 amino acids. Per germline, CDR1 LNHDA and CDR2 SQIVND (reference sequence). The CDR3 DNA is TGTGCCAGTAGCCGGGGACCGTTGAGCTCCTACGAGCAGTACTTC. Protein sequence: CASSRGPLSSYEQYF.

The chain recombines TRBV25-1 with TRBJ2-4, with D hard to call. V lost 4 bases and J 0 bases, leaving 10 bases between the germline ends. Per germline, CDR1 MGHDK and CDR2 SYGVNS. The CDR3 covers 15 residues. The CDR3 is CASSGRLLAKNIQYF. The CDR3, as DNA: TGTGCCAGCAGTGGTAGACTTTTAGCCAAAAACATTCAGTACTTC.